This TCR beta chain derives from a study of shared clonotypes between healthy human individuals. TCRdb keeps only in-frame clones here, not all; method: immunoSEQ multiplex PCR. The data show roughly 2.4 million clones, with nearly 97% seen just once and about 0.13% held by the top ten. V was trimmed by 0 bases and J by 0 bases, leaving 8 bases between them. Germline CDR1 and CDR2: ENHRY and SYGVKD. This CDR3 is 15 amino acids long. This TCR came from a man aged 18 to 29 in good health. The gene calls are TRBV10-3 and TRBJ1-1; D unclear. Input material: naive CD4+ T cells sorted from blood. The subset denotes: CD45RA+ positively selected. CDR3 DNA: TGTGCCATCAGTGAGTCCCGGTCAATGAACACTGAAGCTTTCTTT. Protein product: CAISESRSMNTEAFF.